This T cell receptor beta chain was identified during a study of CD8 T cells in ankylosing spondylitis. Study-level results: Previously reported in reactive arthritis synovial fluid and blood were some of the motif variants. Made up of 7 to 9 highly homologous variants, a TCR beta motif appeared characteristic of ankylosing spondylitis blood. Disease-associated clonotypes exhibited CD8+ identity and were relatively infrequent in peripheral blood. Significant enrichment of disease-linked clones was reportedly seen in matched ankylosing spondylitis synovial fluid.

This clonotype was detected a few times. The antigen remains undetermined. By quantitative 5'-RACE with molecular barcodes, the TCR beta libraries were made. TCRdb re-called the 5' RACE reads with MiXCR, one entry per CDR3 protein. The profile shows about 450,000 distinct CDR3 sequences, 25% to 30% of them singletons. The CDR3 runs 15 residues. The germline V gene has CDR1 SEHNR and CDR2 FQNEAQ (reference sequence). V lost 5 bases, J lost 0 bases, and 11 bases lay in between. This chain connects TRBV7-9 to TRBJ2-1; the D call may be TRBD1 or TRBD2 (5 bases each). Sequencing was done on a sample of blood, either unsorted or a sorted T cell fraction (not recorded which). The sequence derives from a male donor with ankylosing spondylitis. Here the CDR3 reads CASSAPGTSYNEQFF. The CDR3 nucleotides are TGTGCCAGCAGCGCACCGGGGACCTCCTACAATGAGCAGTTCTTC.